Below are 6 T cell receptor beta chains sequenced from a single sample in a study of CD8+ T cells in alopecia areata. After isolation, RNA underwent reverse transcription to generate cDNA as the sequencing template. Generated by immunoSEQ multiplex PCR, the TCRdb table keeps only in-frame clones and is missing some. The sample yields over 50,000 clones, about 44% seen once. Here the sequenced sample was CD8+ T cells sorted from blood, taken at week 0. The receptor set was obtained from a human donor with alopecia areata.

The J gene is TRBJ2-2, the V gene TRBV5-1; 10 bases line up with TRBD1. CDR3 length equals 17 residues. Germline V lookup: CDR1 SGHRS, CDR2 YFSETQ. Losses at the gene ends were 6 bases for V and 4 bases for J; bases not matched to a gene: 12. In DNA, the CDR3 is TGCGCCAGCAACCCGAGGTGGGACAGGGGAATCACCGGGGAGCTGTTTTTT. Residues: CASNPRWDRGITGELFF. Combining the CDR3 with reference TRBV5-1 and TRBJ2-2 gives the whole variable domain KAGVTQTPRYLIKTRGQQVTLSCSPISGHRSVSWYQQTPGQGLQFLFEYFSETQRNKGNFPGRFSGRQFSNSRSEMNVSTLELGDSALYLCASNPRWDRGITGELFFGEGSRLTVL.

This clone was recorded a few times. J is TRBJ2-7 and V is TRBV30, with TRBD1 matching over 8 bases. CDR3 length: 13 residues. The trim removed 1 base at V and 5 bases at J, leaving 4 bases unmatched. Germline V lookup: CDR1 GTSNPN, CDR2 SVGIG (reference sequence). CDR3: CAWSDGQGHEQYF. Written as DNA, the CDR3 is TGTGCCTGGAGTGATGGACAGGGCCACGAGCAGTACTTC.

V is TRBV10-3 and J is TRBJ2-1, with TRBD2 identical over 13 bases. The ends lost 10 bases at V and 7 bases at J; junction bases unmatched: 13. Looked up from germline, CDR1 is ENHRY and CDR2 is SYGVKD. CDR3 size: 16 residues. Here the CDR3 reads CASLYSLAGGYNEQFF. The CDR3 nucleotides read TGTGCCAGCCTATACTCACTAGCGGGAGGGTATAATGAGCAGTTCTTC.

This chain connects TRBV9 to TRBJ2-2; no clear D. Germline loops: CDR1 SGDLS, CDR2 YYNGEE. The CDR3 has 12 amino acids. With 3 bases removed from V and 8 bases from J, the gap between germline ends came to 8 bases. The chain's CDR3 is CASSGWAGELFF. The CDR3 coding sequence is TGTGCCAGCAGCGGTTGGGCAGGGGAGCTGTTTTTT.

The chain uses TRBV7-9 and TRBJ2-3; possibly TRBD1 or TRBD2 for D (6 bases each). The length of the CDR3 is 14 residues. CDR1 is SEHNR, CDR2 FQNEAQ, per germline (reference sequence). The ends were cut back, 5 bases at V and 2 bases at J, with 11 bases in the middle. The CDR3 bases are TGTGCCAGCAGCCCGGAGGGGGACACAGATACGCAGTATTTT. Translation gives CASSPEGDTDTQYF.

The chain has TRBV7-9 and TRBJ2-5; tentative D call: TRBD2 (5 bases). Germline values: CDR1 SEHNR, CDR2 FQNEAQ (reference sequence). Trimming stripped 1 base from V and 6 bases from J, with 12 bases between. This CDR3 region has 14 residues. The CDR3 loop is CASSLGGSSQTQYF. The DNA for the CDR3 is TGTGCCAGCAGCTTAGGAGGGTCTTCCCAGACCCAGTACTTC.